This T cell receptor (beta chain) was observed in a study of blood T cell repertoires in COVID-19. Germline lookup yields CDR1 SGHNT and CDR2 YYREEE (reference sequence). Losses at the gene ends were 4 bases for V and 3 bases for J; bases not matched to a gene: 2. The CDR3 has 15 residues. This table comes from immunoSEQ multiplex PCR, and its TCRdb copy is limited to in-frame clones, with some not included. The sample lists approximately 170,000 clones, roughly 84% occurring once. This clonotype originated in a woman in her 30s who had recovered from COVID-19. Sequenced input: PBMCs or T cells enriched from blood (not recorded which). The chain recombines TRBV5-4 with TRBJ2-6; 9 bases map to TRBD1. The CDR3 region has the DNA TGTGCCAGCAGCGGGACAGGGAGTGGGGCCAACGTCCTGACTTTC. Translated: CASSGTGSGANVLTF.